The 8 T cell receptor beta chains below were found in one sample sequenced in a study of blood T cell repertoires in COVID-19. Libraries were prepared by immunoSEQ multiplex PCR; TCRdb keeps only in-frame clonotypes and omits some of them. In the table there are roughly 86,000 clones, roughly 78% of which are singletons. The specimen was peripheral blood. The receptor set was obtained from a human donor in a cohort sampled during active COVID-19.

V usage is TRBV27 and J usage is TRBJ2-5, with 7 bases that match TRBD1. J was trimmed by 5 bases and V by 7 bases; bases with no gene match: 16. This CDR3 spans 16 amino acids. The germline V gene has CDR1 MNHEY and CDR2 SMNVEV (reference sequence). The CDR3 sequence: CASTRLPGGTAETQYF. CDR3 nucleotide sequence: TGTGCCAGCACCCGACTCCCAGGGGGAACGGCGGAGACCCAGTACTTC.

V usage is TRBV3-1 (or the pseudogene TRBV3-2) and J usage is TRBJ2-5, with D possibly TRBD1 on 5 matching bases. Trimming left V 5 bases short and J 1 base short, with 14 bases between. The germline CDR1 and CDR2 sequences are LGHDT and YNNKEL (reference sequence). This CDR3 contains 15 residues. The CDR3 sequence: CASSKRTQVQETQYF. The CDR3 region has the DNA TGTGCCAGCAGCAAGAGGACACAAGTCCAAGAGACCCAGTACTTC.

The rearrangement uses TRBV15 and TRBJ2-7, with 10 bases identical to TRBD1. The V and J ends lost 5 bases and 10 bases, in that order; junction bases with no gene match: 8. Germline CDR1 LNHNV, CDR2 YYDKDF (reference sequence). The CDR3 has 13 residues. CDR3 loop: CATSRRGTGAQYF. In DNA, the CDR3 is TGTGCCACCAGCCGGCGAGGGACAGGGGCACAGTACTTC.

The chain employs TRBV5-1 and TRBJ2-7, with TRBD1 matching 8 bases. The CDR3 contains 16 residues. Germline V gene lookup returns CDR1 SGHRS and CDR2 YFSETQ. V shed 2 bases and J 2 bases; nucleotides not matched to a gene: 9. The CDR3 bases are TGCGCCAGCAGCTTTGGGTATCAGACAGGGGCCTACGAGCAGTACTTC. It is translated as CASSFGYQTGAYEQYF.

The chain's CDR3 is CASSQASYNSPLHF. The CDR3 bases are TGCGCCAGCAGCCAAGCTAGTTATAATTCACCCCTCCACTTT. The chain couples TRBV4-1 to TRBJ1-6; unclear D gene. CDR3 length: 14 amino acids. The germline V gene has CDR1 MGHRA and CDR2 YSYEKL. Trimming took off 1 base at V and 4 bases at J, with 5 bases between the two ends.

V and J are TRBV7-9 and TRBJ1-5, with no clear D. Germline V gene lookup returns CDR1 SEHNR and CDR2 FQNEAQ (reference sequence). The CDR3 spans 13 residues. Trimming pared 5 bases from V and 3 bases from J, leaving 8 bases between. CDR3 sequence (DNA): TGTGCCAGCAGCCTCAGTCCCAATCAGCCCCAGCATTTT. Residues: CASSLSPNQPQHF.

CDR3 sequence: CASSELWNTAQFF. Here the CDR3 DNA reads TGTGCCAGCAGTGAACTGTGGAATACAGCACAGTTCTTC. V and J are TRBV6-1 and TRBJ2-1; D uncertain. Trimming pared 2 bases from V and 13 bases from J, leaving 15 bases between. Germline V lookup: CDR1 MNHNS, CDR2 SASEGT. The CDR3 totals 13 residues.

The chain has TRBV5-1 and TRBJ1-2; 10 nucleotides align to TRBD1. There are 16 residues in the CDR3. Germline V CDR1 and CDR2: SGHRS, YFSETQ. Trimming at V came to 4 bases and at J to 4 bases, leaving 10 bases not matched to a gene. The CDR3 loop is CASSPMTGGIGYGYTF. The CDR3, as DNA: TGCGCCAGCAGCCCGATGACAGGGGGCATCGGCTATGGCTACACCTTC.